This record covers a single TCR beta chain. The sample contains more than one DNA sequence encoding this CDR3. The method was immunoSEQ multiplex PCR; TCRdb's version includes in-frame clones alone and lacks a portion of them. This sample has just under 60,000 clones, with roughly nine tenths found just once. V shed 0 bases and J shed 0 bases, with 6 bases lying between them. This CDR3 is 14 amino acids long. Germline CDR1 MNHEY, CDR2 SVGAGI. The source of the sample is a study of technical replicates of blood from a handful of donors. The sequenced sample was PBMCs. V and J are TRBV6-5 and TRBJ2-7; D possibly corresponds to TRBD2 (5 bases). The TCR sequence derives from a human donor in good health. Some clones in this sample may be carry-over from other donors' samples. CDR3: CASSYSRGSYEQYF. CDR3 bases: TGTGCCAGCAGTTACTCACGGGGCTCCTACGAGCAGTACTTC.